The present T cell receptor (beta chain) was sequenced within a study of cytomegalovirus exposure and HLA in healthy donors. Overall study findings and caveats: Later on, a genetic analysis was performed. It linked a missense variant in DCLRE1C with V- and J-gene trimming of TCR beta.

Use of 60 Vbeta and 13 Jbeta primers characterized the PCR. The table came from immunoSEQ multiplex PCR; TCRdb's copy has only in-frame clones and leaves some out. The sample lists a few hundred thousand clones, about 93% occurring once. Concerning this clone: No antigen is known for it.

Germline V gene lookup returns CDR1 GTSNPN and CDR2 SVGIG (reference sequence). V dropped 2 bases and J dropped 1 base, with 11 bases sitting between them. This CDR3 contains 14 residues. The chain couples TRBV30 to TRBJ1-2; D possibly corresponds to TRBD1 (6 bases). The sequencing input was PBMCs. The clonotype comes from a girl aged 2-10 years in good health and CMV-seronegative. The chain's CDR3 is CAWSRGQLNYGYTF. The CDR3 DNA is TGTGCCTGGAGTAGAGGACAGCTTAACTATGGCTACACCTTC.